Listed below are T cell receptor beta chains from one sample, sequenced in a study of cytomegalovirus exposure and HLA in healthy donors. Sequenced by immunoSEQ multiplex PCR; TCRdb stores in-frame clones only, minus some. The sample lists some 51,000 clones, more than 65% occurring once. The sample was PBMCs. The receptors derive from a man in his forties in good health and CMV-seropositive. Both conserved end residues are part of each CDR3. The order of the fields is CDR3 length, V gene, J gene, clone size, D gene, CDR3 protein, CDR3 DNA. The D gene is left open where the match is weak. Not every row has a clone size; where given, it reads once, few, many or a size class.

len: 14
v_gene: TRBV6-6
j_gene: TRBJ1-2
abundance: NA
d_gene: TRBD1
CDR3aa: CASSYDGTGYGYTF
CDR3nt: TGTGCCAGCAGTTACGACGGGACAGGCTATGGCTACACCTTC

len: 13
v_gene: TRBV7-9
j_gene: TRBJ2-7
abundance: once
d_gene: TRBD1
CDR3aa: CASSQQGAYEQYF
CDR3nt: TGTGCCAGCAGCCAACAGGGGGCTTACGAGCAGTACTTC

len: 16
v_gene: TRBV5-5
j_gene: TRBJ2-7
abundance: NA
d_gene: TRBD1
CDR3aa: CASSLAMTGGQYEQYF
CDR3nt: TGTGCCAGCAGCTTGGCCATGACAGGGGGTCAATACGAGCAGTACTTC

len: 15
v_gene: TRBV7-9
j_gene: TRBJ1-1
abundance: few
d_gene: NA
CDR3aa: CASSVAGVGNTEAFF
CDR3nt: TGTGCCAGCAGTGTAGCAGGGGTGGGGAACACTGAAGCTTTCTTT

len: 15
v_gene: TRBV5-1
j_gene: TRBJ2-2
abundance: few
d_gene: NA
CDR3aa: CASSLEQGLRGELFF
CDR3nt: TGCGCCAGCAGCTTGGAACAGGGATTGAGAGGGGAGCTGTTTTTT

len: 15
v_gene: TRBV18
j_gene: TRBJ1-5
abundance: NA
d_gene: TRBD1
CDR3aa: CASSLGQGAGQPQHF
CDR3nt: TGTGCCAGCTCACTGGGACAGGGGGCGGGTCAGCCCCAGCATTTT

len: 13
v_gene: TRBV10-2
j_gene: TRBJ1-1
abundance: NA
d_gene: NA
CDR3aa: CASTGHRNTEAFF
CDR3nt: TGCGCCAGCACGGGACACCGGAACACTGAAGCTTTCTTT

len: 13
v_gene: TRBV30
j_gene: TRBJ1-6
abundance: few
d_gene: TRBD1
CDR3aa: CAWSGQGNSPLHF
CDR3nt: TGTGCCTGGAGCGGACAGGGAAATTCACCCCTCCACTTT

len: 12
v_gene: TRBV9
j_gene: TRBJ2-1
abundance: NA
d_gene: TRBD1
CDR3aa: CASSALGQGQFF
CDR3nt: TGTGCCAGCAGCGCTCTCGGACAGGGGCAGTTCTTC

len: 15
v_gene: TRBV7-3
j_gene: TRBJ2-5
abundance: NA
d_gene: TRBD2
CDR3aa: CASSLWLAGEETQYF
CDR3nt: TGTGCCAGCAGCCTGTGGCTAGCGGGGGAAGAGACCCAGTACTTC

len: 16
v_gene: TRBV2
j_gene: TRBJ2-2
abundance: NA
d_gene: NA
CDR3aa: CASTDLEGGDTGELFF
CDR3nt: TGTGCCAGCACTGATTTGGAGGGGGGGGACACCGGGGAGCTGTTTTTT

len: 15
v_gene: TRBV5-8
j_gene: TRBJ2-7
abundance: NA
d_gene: NA
CDR3aa: CASSLGTSSSYEQYF
CDR3nt: TGTGCCAGCAGCTTGGGGACTTCCAGCTCCTACGAGCAGTACTTC

len: 15
v_gene: TRBV7-9
j_gene: TRBJ1-1
abundance: NA
d_gene: TRBD1
CDR3aa: CASSPGQGTNTEAFF
CDR3nt: TGTGCCAGCAGCCCCGGACAGGGAACTAACACTGAAGCTTTCTTT

len: 17
v_gene: TRBV5-1
j_gene: TRBJ1-1
abundance: many
d_gene: TRBD1
CDR3aa: CASSLGNRGMWNTEAFF
CDR3nt: TGCGCCAGCAGCTTGGGTAACAGGGGAATGTGGAACACTGAAGCTTTCTTT

len: 16
v_gene: TRBV27
j_gene: TRBJ2-7
abundance: NA
d_gene: NA
CDR3aa: CASSYEPGTGTYEQYF
CDR3nt: TGTGCCAGCAGTTACGAACCCGGTACAGGGACCTACGAGCAGTACTTC

len: 14
v_gene: TRBV7-2
j_gene: TRBJ1-1
abundance: NA
d_gene: NA
CDR3aa: CASSLVTEGTEAFF
CDR3nt: TGTGCCAGCAGCTTAGTCACAGAAGGCACTGAAGCTTTCTTT

len: 15
v_gene: TRBV19
j_gene: TRBJ1-5
abundance: NA
d_gene: NA
CDR3aa: CASSITVYSNQPQHF
CDR3nt: TGTGCCAGTAGTATAACAGTTTATAGCAATCAGCCCCAGCATTTT

len: 15
v_gene: TRBV6-5
j_gene: TRBJ1-6
abundance: NA
d_gene: NA
CDR3aa: CASSYGQGHNSPLHF
CDR3nt: TGTGCCAGCAGTTACGGGCAGGGGCATAATTCACCCCTCCACTTT

len: 20
v_gene: TRBV21-1
j_gene: TRBJ2-3
abundance: NA
d_gene: NA
CDR3aa: CASSNPPYTGTSYVTDTQYF
CDR3nt: TGTGCCAGCAGCAACCCGCCCTACACCGGGACTAGCTATGTCACAGATACGCAGTATTTT

len: 16
v_gene: TRBV30
j_gene: TRBJ1-1
abundance: NA
d_gene: NA
CDR3aa: CAFSKQGRNRNTEAFF
CDR3nt: TGTGCCTTTTCCAAACAGGGACGGAATCGGAACACTGAAGCTTTCTTT

len: 12
v_gene: TRBV30
j_gene: TRBJ1-2
abundance: NA
d_gene: NA
CDR3aa: CAWGHRVGGYTF
CDR3nt: TGTGCCTGGGGACACAGGGTCGGAGGCTACACCTTC

len: 14
v_gene: TRBV7-2
j_gene: TRBJ1-2
abundance: NA
d_gene: TRBD1
CDR3aa: CASSRDRGGYGYTF
CDR3nt: TGTGCCAGCAGTCGAGACAGGGGAGGGTATGGCTACACCTTC

len: 15
v_gene: TRBV29-1
j_gene: TRBJ2-3
abundance: NA
d_gene: TRBD2
CDR3aa: CSEGLAGALTDTQYF
CDR3nt: TGCAGCGAAGGCCTAGCGGGGGCCCTCACAGATACGCAGTATTTT

len: 16
v_gene: TRBV10-3
j_gene: TRBJ1-6
abundance: few
d_gene: NA
CDR3aa: CAISAEANSYNSPLHF
CDR3nt: TGTGCCATCAGTGCCGAGGCCAACTCCTATAATTCACCCCTCCACTTT

len: 14
v_gene: TRBV6-5
j_gene: TRBJ1-1
abundance: NA
d_gene: NA
CDR3aa: CASTQAGGDTEAFF
CDR3nt: TGTGCCAGCACCCAAGCTGGGGGGGACACTGAAGCTTTCTTT

len: 12
v_gene: TRBV30
j_gene: TRBJ2-7
abundance: NA
d_gene: NA
CDR3aa: CAWDKGAYEQYF
CDR3nt: TGTGCCTGGGACAAGGGGGCCTACGAGCAGTACTTC

len: 16
v_gene: TRBV4-3
j_gene: TRBJ2-7
abundance: NA
d_gene: NA
CDR3aa: CASSQESQILSYEQYF
CDR3nt: TGCGCCAGCAGCCAAGAGTCTCAGATCCTGTCCTACGAGCAGTACTTC

len: 13
v_gene: TRBV6-1
j_gene: TRBJ1-2
abundance: NA
d_gene: NA
CDR3aa: CASSEARVWSYTF
CDR3nt: TGTGCCAGCAGTGAAGCCAGGGTTTGGAGCTACACCTTC

len: 16
v_gene: TRBV10-2
j_gene: TRBJ1-2
abundance: medium-sized
d_gene: NA
CDR3aa: CASSEPQSTGEYGYTF
CDR3nt: TGCGCCAGCAGTGAGCCCCAGAGCACTGGGGAGTATGGCTACACCTTC

len: 15
v_gene: TRBV5-1
j_gene: TRBJ2-3
abundance: NA
d_gene: TRBD1
CDR3aa: CASSLWGQSTDTQYF
CDR3nt: TGCGCCAGCAGCTTGTGGGGACAGTCCACAGATACGCAGTATTTT

len: 15
v_gene: TRBV6-5
j_gene: TRBJ1-1
abundance: NA
d_gene: NA
CDR3aa: CASSAPGTAKTEAFF
CDR3nt: TGTGCCAGCAGTGCCCCCGGGACTGCGAAGACTGAAGCTTTCTTT

len: 17
v_gene: TRBV2
j_gene: TRBJ1-6
abundance: once
d_gene: NA
CDR3aa: CASSVERAQYSGSPLHF
CDR3nt: TGTGCCAGCAGTGTGGAGAGGGCCCAATATTCGGGTTCACCCCTCCACTTT

len: 17
v_gene: TRBV6-1
j_gene: TRBJ1-6
abundance: NA
d_gene: NA
CDR3aa: CASSVAGGQGGNSPLHF
CDR3nt: TGTGCCAGCAGTGTCGCTGGAGGGCAGGGAGGTAATTCACCCCTCCACTTT

len: 13
v_gene: TRBV4-3
j_gene: TRBJ2-1
abundance: few
d_gene: NA
CDR3aa: CASSQEGWEEQFF
CDR3nt: TGCGCCAGCAGCCAAGAGGGTTGGGAGGAGCAGTTCTTC

len: 15
v_gene: TRBV5-1
j_gene: TRBJ1-2
abundance: NA
d_gene: TRBD1
CDR3aa: CASSLDPTGDYGYTF
CDR3nt: TGCGCCAGCAGCTTGGATCCGACAGGGGACTATGGCTACACCTTC

len: 15
v_gene: TRBV7-8
j_gene: TRBJ2-1
abundance: NA
d_gene: NA
CDR3aa: CASSLHRVSEGEQFF
CDR3nt: TGTGCCAGCAGCTTACACAGGGTTTCAGAGGGTGAGCAGTTCTTC

len: 14
v_gene: TRBV6-5
j_gene: TRBJ1-1
abundance: NA
d_gene: NA
CDR3aa: CASSYLRGEGRAFF
CDR3nt: TGTGCCAGCAGTTACCTTAGAGGGGAGGGGCGAGCTTTCTTT

len: 14
v_gene: TRBV4-2
j_gene: TRBJ1-6
abundance: once
d_gene: NA
CDR3aa: CASSQGPQNSPLHF
CDR3nt: TGTGCCAGCAGCCAAGGGCCTCAAAATTCACCCCTCCACTTT

len: 12
v_gene: TRBV6-5
j_gene: TRBJ1-1
abundance: NA
d_gene: TRBD1
CDR3aa: CASSRTGYEAFF
CDR3nt: TGTGCCAGCAGCCGGACAGGGTATGAAGCTTTCTTT

len: 14
v_gene: TRBV9
j_gene: TRBJ1-1
abundance: NA
d_gene: NA
CDR3aa: CASSVVGGMTEAFF
CDR3nt: TGTGCCAGCAGCGTAGTGGGAGGGATGACTGAAGCTTTCTTT

len: 14
v_gene: TRBV2
j_gene: TRBJ1-1
abundance: once
d_gene: NA
CDR3aa: CASSKWERAAEAFF
CDR3nt: TGTGCCAGCAGTAAATGGGAGCGCGCGGCTGAAGCTTTCTTT

len: 16
v_gene: TRBV5-4
j_gene: TRBJ2-3
abundance: NA
d_gene: TRBD2
CDR3aa: CASTSGTSKTTDTQYF
CDR3nt: TGTGCCAGCACCTCCGGGACTAGCAAAACCACAGATACGCAGTATTTT

len: 13
v_gene: TRBV29-1
j_gene: TRBJ1-2
abundance: NA
d_gene: TRBD1
CDR3aa: CSVRQGASYGYTF
CDR3nt: TGCAGCGTCCGACAGGGGGCTAGCTATGGCTACACCTTC

len: 15
v_gene: TRBV6-5
j_gene: TRBJ2-3
abundance: NA
d_gene: TRBD2
CDR3aa: CASSYGGGLTDTQYF
CDR3nt: TGTGCCAGCAGTTACGGGGGGGGTCTAACAGATACGCAGTATTTT

len: 14
v_gene: TRBV7-3
j_gene: TRBJ1-2
abundance: NA
d_gene: NA
CDR3aa: CASSITESHYGYTF
CDR3nt: TGTGCCAGCAGCATTACAGAGTCTCACTATGGCTACACCTTC